One T cell receptor (beta chain) is described in this entry. The sample is drawn from a study of blood T cell repertoires in COVID-19. Across the study: Sites across the United States, Italy and Spain contributed samples from acute and convalescent COVID-19.

This CDR3 spans 11 amino acids. V was shortened by 8 bases and J by 3 bases, with 8 bases between the two germline ends. The germline V gene has CDR1 MNHEY and CDR2 SVGAGI. Generated by immunoSEQ multiplex PCR, the TCRdb table keeps only in-frame clones and is missing some. The sample holds tens of thousands of clones; 90% to 95% are singletons and the top ten take roughly 4%. The V call is TRBV6-5, the J call TRBJ2-7; a weak D match, TRBD1 (5 bases). What was sequenced was peripheral blood. The receptor was derived from a human donor with active COVID-19. The donor label of this sample is uncertain. CDR3 protein: CASGRGYEQYF. CDR3 nucleotide sequence: TGTGCCAGCGGTAGGGGCTACGAGCAGTACTTC.